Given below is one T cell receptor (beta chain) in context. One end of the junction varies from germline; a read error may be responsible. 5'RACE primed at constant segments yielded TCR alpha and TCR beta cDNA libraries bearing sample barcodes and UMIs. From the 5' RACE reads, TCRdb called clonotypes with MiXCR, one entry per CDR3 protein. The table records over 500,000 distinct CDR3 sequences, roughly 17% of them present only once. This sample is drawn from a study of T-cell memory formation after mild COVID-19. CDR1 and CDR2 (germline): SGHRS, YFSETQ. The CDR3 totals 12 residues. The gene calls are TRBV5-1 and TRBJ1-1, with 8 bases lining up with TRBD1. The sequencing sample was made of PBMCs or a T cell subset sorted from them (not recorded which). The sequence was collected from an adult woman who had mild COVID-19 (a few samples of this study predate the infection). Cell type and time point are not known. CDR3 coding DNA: TGCGCCAGCAGCTTGGGGACAGGGATTTTCCTCTTT. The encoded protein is CASSLGTGIFLF.